This TCR beta chain was sequenced for a study of T-cell memory formation after mild COVID-19. Overall study: The two donors had largely donor-specific TCR clusters. Study-wide results and caveats: In second-wave clones peaking day 37, SARS-CoV-2 specificity remained unconfirmed. Pre-infection memory contained some responding clones, which suggested that cross-reactive memory had joined.

CDR1 and CDR2 (germline): LGHNA, YSLEER. The CDR3 runs 13 residues. V was pared by 0 bases and J by 7 bases, with 6 bases between. Employing constant-segment primers, 5'RACE generated TCR alpha and TCR beta cDNA libraries bearing sample barcodes and UMIs. TCRdb re-analysed the 5' RACE reads in MiXCR, keeping a single row per CDR3 protein. The sample yields hundreds of thousands of distinct CDR3 sequences, around 8% seen once. Worth noting for this clonotype: Its matching antigen is unknown.

Sequencing was carried out using PBMCs or a T cell subset sorted from them (not recorded which). V is TRBV4-3 and J is TRBJ2-2; unclear D gene. The source of this sequence is a man between 18 and 35 years old who had mild COVID-19 (a few samples of this study predate the infection). Cell type and time point are not known. The CDR3 DNA reads as TGCGCCAGCAGCCAAGATTTCGGCGGGGAGCTGTTTTTT. It encodes CASSQDFGGELFF.